This record covers a single TCR beta chain. The data were taken from a study of cytomegalovirus exposure and HLA in healthy donors. TCRdb's table, derived via immunoSEQ multiplex PCR, lists solely in-frame clones and lacks some. The sample holds about 160,000 clones, over 85% seen once. Germline V CDR1 and CDR2: MGHRA, YSYEKL. CDR3 length: 19 residues. V lost 4 bases to trimming and J lost 4 bases; unmatched junction nucleotides: 15. Specimen: PBMCs. The chain couples TRBV4-1 to TRBJ2-2, with 10 bases lining up with TRBD2. The source of this sequence is a man between 18 and 29 years old in good health and CMV-seropositive. CDR3 sequence reads: CASSPEGLAGVRGTGELFF. The CDR3 DNA reads TGCGCCAGCAGCCCCGAGGGGCTAGCGGGAGTGAGGGGCACCGGGGAGCTGTTTTTT.